The 31 T cell receptor beta chains presented below share a single source sample, sequenced in a study of graft-versus-host responses after intestinal transplantation. The table came from immunoSEQ multiplex PCR; TCRdb's copy has only in-frame clones and leaves some out. This sample has approximately 12,000 clones; roughly three quarters occur once, and the top ten carry approximately 9.1%. Graft-derived tissue was subjected to processing to liberate intraepithelial and lamina propria lymphocytes. This material consisted of ileum tissue, taken 23 days after intestinal transplant. These receptors originate from a human patient who received an intestinal transplant, so some T cells may come from the graft donor.

The CDR3 spells CASSLVGGPYEQYF. For the CDR3, the DNA is TGTGCCAGCAGCTTAGTTGGCGGCCCCTACGAGCAGTACTTC. This chain connects TRBV7-2 to TRBJ2-7; D is unresolved. Germline V gene sequence: CDR1 SGHTA, CDR2 FQGNSA. This CDR3 comprises 14 residues. V lost 1 base and J 2 bases, leaving 9 bases between the germline ends.

The chain recombines TRBV5-1 with TRBJ2-5; D may match TRBD1 or TRBD2 (6 bases each). Trimming removed 6 bases from V and 3 bases from J, with 12 bases in between. The CDR3 runs 13 residues. Germline CDR1 SGHRS, CDR2 YFSETQ. CDR3 region: CASTLRGEETQYF. CDR3 in DNA: TGCGCCAGCACTTTAAGGGGGGAAGAGACCCAGTACTTC.

This clone has just a few counts. V is TRBV7-3 and J is TRBJ2-7; 10 bases match TRBD1. The ends lost 5 bases at V and 11 bases at J; junction bases unmatched: 6. The germline CDR1 and CDR2 sequences are SGHTA and FQGTGA. The CDR3 loop spans 12 amino acids. The CDR3 spells CASSPGTGVEYF. CDR3 in DNA: TGTGCCAGCAGCCCGGGGACAGGGGTTGAGTACTTC. Drawing the rest from reference TRBV7-3 and TRBJ2-7, the complete variable domain is GAGVSQTPSNKVTEKGKYVELRCDPISGHTALYWYRQSLGQGPEFLIYFQGTGAADDSGLPNDRFFAVRPEGSVSTLKIQRTERGDSAVYLCASSPGTGVEYFGPGTRLTVT.

The chain is built from TRBV7-3 and TRBJ2-1, with 10 bases that match TRBD2. Germline CDR1 and CDR2: SGHTA and FQGTGA. The CDR3 consists of 16 residues. The J segment lost 8 bases and the V segment lost 6 bases, leaving 13 bases of the junction unmatched. This CDR3 reads CASSLLAGDVLDEQFF. DNA of the CDR3: TGTGCCAGCAGTCTTCTAGCGGGAGATGTACTCGATGAGCAGTTCTTC.

The genes are TRBV19 and TRBJ2-1; D gene uncertain. CDR1 LNHDA and CDR2 SQIVND come from the germline V gene (reference sequence). V was shortened by 3 bases and J by 3 bases, with 15 bases between the two germline ends. This CDR3 is built from 16 residues. The CDR3 spells CASSMGVGSFYNEQFF. The CDR3 DNA follows: TGTGCCAGTAGTATGGGTGTGGGTTCTTTCTACAATGAGCAGTTCTTC. Based on the CDR3 plus reference TRBV19 and TRBJ2-1, the full variable domain is DGGITQSPKYLFRKEGQNVTLSCEQNLNHDAMYWYRQDPGQGLRLIYYSQIVNDFQKGDIAEGYSVSREKKESFPLTVTSAQKNPTAFYLCASSMGVGSFYNEQFFGPGTRLTVL.

The chain joins TRBV7-3 to TRBJ2-4; TRBD2 matches 9 bases. Trimming removed 5 bases from V and 3 bases from J; junction bases left unmatched: 14. The CDR3 extends over 18 amino acids. Per the germline V gene, CDR1 is SGHTA and CDR2 is FQGTGA. The CDR3 nucleotides read TGTGCCAGCAGCCTAGCCCCCTGGGTAGCGGGAGTCAAAAACATTCAGTACTTC. Its protein product is CASSLAPWVAGVKNIQYF.

This rearrangement joins TRBV13 to TRBJ2-3, with TRBD2 matching over 8 bases. This CDR3 has 16 amino acids. V trimming: 1 base; J trimming: 2 bases; junction bases outside the gene matches: 5. Germline V gives CDR1 PRHDT, CDR2 FYEKMQ (reference sequence). CDR3: CASSLEAGDPTDTQYF. The CDR3, as DNA: TGTGCCAGCAGCTTAGAAGCGGGAGATCCCACAGATACGCAGTATTTT.

This sequence joins TRBV5-1 and TRBJ2-7; D is possibly TRBD2 (5 bases). The V gene's germline CDR1 is SGHRS and CDR2 YFSETQ. The CDR3 consists of 15 residues. Trimming shortened V by 3 bases and J by 1 base, and 14 bases separated the two germline ends. Written as DNA, the CDR3 is TGCGCCAGCAGCTCCTCTGAGGGTTCTTCCTACGAGCAGTACTTC. It is translated as CASSSSEGSSYEQYF.

This chain connects TRBV11-2 to TRBJ2-1; 8 bases are a match to TRBD2. Trimming at V came to 5 bases and at J to 2 bases, leaving 8 bases not matched to a gene. Germline V gene data show CDR1 as SGHAT and CDR2 as FQNNGV. The CDR3 totals 16 residues. The CDR3 DNA follows: TGTGCCAGCAGCCATTTCTTAGCGGGACCCTACAATGAGCAGTTCTTC. Its translation: CASSHFLAGPYNEQFF.

This clone was observed a handful of times. CDR3: CASSIEGDSNEQFF. The CDR3, as DNA: TGTGCCAGTAGTATCGAGGGAGACTCCAATGAGCAGTTCTTC. This chain uses TRBV19 with TRBJ2-1, with D possibly TRBD2 on 5 matching bases. The CDR3 is 14 residues long. V lost 3 bases, J lost 6 bases, and 12 bases lay in between. CDR1 and CDR2 (germline): LNHDA, SQIVND (reference sequence).

This clone was seen a few times. J is TRBJ1-1 and V is TRBV5-5, with D tentatively TRBD1 (5 bases). The V and J ends lost 4 bases and 0 bases respectively, with 19 bases between them. Germline V gene data show CDR1 as SGHKS and CDR2 as YYEKEE (reference sequence). The CDR3 spans 17 residues. The CDR3 region has the DNA TGTGCCAGCAGCCAGGGTGGGGGGAGTACAATGAACACTGAAGCTTTCTTT. Translating gives CASSQGGGSTMNTEAFF. The variable domain in full, with the rest retrieved from reference TRBV5-5 and TRBJ1-1, is DAGVTQSPTHLIKTRGQQVTLRCSPISGHKSVSWYQQVLGQGPQFIFQYYEKEERGRGNFPDRFSARQFPNYSSELNVNALLLGDSALYLCASSQGGGSTMNTEAFFGQGTRLTVV.

This sequence joins TRBV7-8 and TRBJ2-5; TRBD2 is a possible D gene (5 bases). CDR1 and CDR2 (germline): SGHVS, FQNEAQ. The germline V and J ends were trimmed by 5 bases and 6 bases, with 16 bases remaining between them. The CDR3 contains 14 residues. The CDR3 bases are TGTGCCAGCAGCCCAGACGACGGAGGCCAGACCCAGTACTTC. Its translation: CASSPDDGGQTQYF. Together with reference TRBV7-8 and TRBJ2-5, the CDR3 gives the full variable domain: GAGVSQSPRYKVAKRGQDVALRCDPISGHVSLFWYQQALGQGPEFLTYFQNEAQLDKSGLPSDRFFAERPEGSVSTLKIQRTQQEDSAVYLCASSPDDGGQTQYFGPGTRLLVL.

This chain joins TRBV10-2 and TRBJ2-3, with 7 bases lining up with TRBD1. The V gene end was trimmed by 6 bases and the J gene end by 4 bases; junction bases not matched to a gene: 1. CDR1 is WSHSY, CDR2 SAAADI, per germline. The CDR3 is 12 amino acids. The chain's CDR3 is CASRTGSDTQYF. CDR3 bases: TGCGCCAGCAGGACAGGGTCAGATACGCAGTATTTT.

The chain carries TRBV4-1 and TRBJ2-7, with D perhaps matching TRBD1 or TRBD2 (6 bases each). The CDR3 consists of 15 residues. The ends were cut back, 1 base at V and 0 bases at J, with 10 bases in the middle. CDR1 MGHRA and CDR2 YSYEKL come from the germline V gene. This CDR3 is CASSQVEGDSYEQYF. CDR3 DNA: TGCGCCAGCAGCCAAGTGGAGGGGGACTCCTACGAGCAGTACTTC.

This chain uses TRBV7-9 with TRBJ2-5, with 11 positions matching TRBD1. With the DNA end fitting TRBJ2-7 better, the J assignment may be wrong. CDR1 is SEHNR and CDR2 is FQNEAQ in the germline V gene (reference sequence). The CDR3 has 14 amino acids. CDR3 nucleotide sequence: TGTGCCAGCAGCTCTGGGACAGGGGGCTACGAGCAGTACTTC. This sequence encodes CASSSGTGGYEQYF.

The chain recombines TRBV5-3 with TRBJ2-3, with D perhaps matching TRBD1 (6 bases). TRBV5-3 qualifies as an ORF whose function is uncertain. The CDR3 totals 15 residues. V was trimmed by 1 base and J by 4 bases, leaving 13 bases between them. CDR3 sequence: CARSLLRGWADTQYF. CDR3 nucleotides: TGTGCCAGAAGCTTGCTGAGGGGGTGGGCAGATACGCAGTATTTT.

The chain recombines TRBV6-4 with TRBJ2-1; 7 bases align to TRBD2. Germline CDR1 MRHNA, CDR2 SNTAGT. V gave up 5 bases and J gave up 0 bases; unmatched junction bases: 7. The CDR3 totals 16 residues. The CDR3 loop is CASSLTSEFSYNEQFF. The CDR3, as DNA: TGTGCCAGCAGTCTCACTAGCGAGTTCTCCTACAATGAGCAGTTCTTC.

Details on this clone: A junction end diverges from the germline sequence, so it may reflect a read error. The V call is TRBV5-4, the J call TRBJ1-2; D perhaps matches TRBD1 (5 bases). CDR1 and CDR2 (germline): SGHNT, YYREEE (reference sequence). The CDR3 has 17 residues. The CDR3 region is CASASGTGYAMGYGYAF. The DNA for the CDR3 is TGTGCCAGTGCTTCCGGGACGGGGTACGCTATGGGCTATGGCTACGCCTTC.

This chain uses TRBV10-3 with TRBJ1-6; D may be TRBD1 (6 bases). Trimming shortened V by 8 bases and J by 9 bases, and 14 bases separated the two germline ends. The CDR3 has 13 residues. Germline V lookup: CDR1 ENHRY, CDR2 SYGVKD. In nucleotides, the CDR3 is TGTGCCATCGGTGCGGGGGCGAGTTCACCCCTCCACTTT. This gives the protein CAIGAGASSPLHF.

This clone came up once. The chain links TRBV19 to TRBJ2-1; 9 bases fit TRBD2. Germline trimming cut 6 bases from V and 5 bases from J; bases unmatched to any gene: 8. This CDR3 comprises 15 residues. Germline V gives CDR1 LNHDA, CDR2 SQIVND (reference sequence). The CDR3 bases are TGTGCCAGTAGCATTAGCGGGGGAGCTAACAATGAGCAGTTCTTC. Translation: CASSISGGANNEQFF.

The rearrangement joins TRBV30 to TRBJ2-2, with D unclear. V lost 1 base and J lost 7, with 4 bases in between. The CDR3 contains 11 residues. The V gene's germline CDR1 is GTSNPN and CDR2 SVGIG (reference sequence). The CDR3 is CAWSAYGELFF. The CDR3 DNA is TGTGCCTGGAGTGCATACGGGGAGCTGTTTTTT.

On this clone: One junction end disagrees with the germline gene, perhaps due to a read error. Other DNA sequences in this specimen translate into the identical CDR3. The rearrangement uses TRBV5-4 and TRBJ2-7; TRBD2 matches 7 bases. CDR1 and CDR2 (germline): SGHNT, YYREEE (reference sequence). This CDR3 contains 13 residues. CDR3 nucleotides: TGCGCCAGCAGCTTGGGGGGGGTCTACGAGCAGTACTTC. Translating gives CASSLGGVYEQYF. Full variable domain (rest looked up from reference TRBV5-4 and TRBJ2-7): ETGVTQSPTHLIKTRGQQVTLRCSSQSGHNTVSWYQQALGQGPQFIFQYYREEENGRGNFPPRFSGLQFPNYSSELNVNALELDDSALYLCASSLGGVYEQYFGPGTRLTVT.

This chain uses TRBV25-1 with TRBJ1-1, with 8 bases identical to TRBD1. The CDR3 is 14 residues long. Germline values: CDR1 MGHDK, CDR2 SYGVNS. V gave up 3 bases and J gave up 3 bases; unmatched junction bases: 3. The CDR3 DNA reads TGTGCCAGCAGTGACCACAGGGGGGACACTGAAGCTTTCTTT. The encoded protein is CASSDHRGDTEAFF.

In this sample, this clone turned up once. The CDR3 spells CASSILAGGNEQFF. The CDR3 DNA sequence: TGTGCCAGTAGTATCCTAGCGGGGGGTAATGAGCAGTTCTTC. The J gene is TRBJ2-1, the V gene TRBV19, with 11 positions matching TRBD2. Germline V gene lookup returns CDR1 LNHDA and CDR2 SQIVND (reference sequence). Trimming took 3 bases from V and 7 from J; bases not matched to a gene: 2. CDR3 length equals 14 residues. The full variable domain, rest sourced from reference TRBV19 and TRBJ2-1, is DGGITQSPKYLFRKEGQNVTLSCEQNLNHDAMYWYRQDPGQGLRLIYYSQIVNDFQKGDIAEGYSVSREKKESFPLTVTSAQKNPTAFYLCASSILAGGNEQFFGPGTRLTVL.

This chain connects TRBV11-1 to TRBJ2-7; D is unresolved. V dropped 1 base and J dropped 4 bases, with 5 bases sitting between them. Per germline, CDR1 SGHAT and CDR2 FQDESV (reference sequence). The CDR3 consists of 12 residues. In nucleotides, the CDR3 is TGTGCCAGCAGCTTAGGTAAATACGAGCAGTACTTC. The encoded protein is CASSLGKYEQYF.

This clone was seen a handful of times. This chain uses TRBV9 with TRBJ2-2; D is perhaps TRBD2 (6 bases). V lost 0 bases and J 1 base, leaving 7 bases between the germline ends. The germline V gene encodes CDR1 SGDLS and CDR2 YYNGEE. The CDR3 loop spans 15 amino acids. The CDR3 coding sequence is TGTGCCAGCAGCGTAGACGGGAGGAACACCGGGGAGCTGTTTTTT. Translation gives CASSVDGRNTGELFF.

The chain couples TRBV21-1 to TRBJ2-5; the tabulated D call, TRBD1, remains unverified against the DNA. TRBV21-1 is assigned pseudogene status. This CDR3 is 17 amino acids long. The CDR3, as DNA: TGTGCCAGCAGCAAAGGGAGGGGGCGGGGCCTCCAAGAGACCCAGTACTTC. Translated, it gives CASSKGRGRGLQETQYF.

V gene TRBV27 combines with J gene TRBJ2-6; 8 bases are a match to TRBD1. The V gene end was trimmed by 5 bases and the J gene end by 2 bases; junction bases not matched to a gene: 8. The CDR3 extends over 17 amino acids. Per germline, CDR1 MNHEY and CDR2 SMNVEV (reference sequence). CDR3 sequence: CASSAQGEKTGANVLTF. CDR3 sequence (DNA): TGTGCCAGCAGTGCACAGGGGGAAAAGACTGGGGCCAACGTCCTGACTTTC.

The genes are TRBV30 and TRBJ2-7; 8 bases are a match to TRBD1. Germline lookup yields CDR1 GTSNPN and CDR2 SVGIG (reference sequence). The CDR3 extends over 14 amino acids. The junction had 6 bases not matched to a gene; V was cut back by 1 base and J by 4 bases. The CDR3 is CAWSDGTGNYEQYF. The DNA of the CDR3 is TGTGCCTGGAGTGACGGGACAGGCAATTACGAGCAGTACTTC.

The rearrangement joins TRBV27 to TRBJ1-1; weak D call: TRBD1 (5 bases). Germline V gene sequence: CDR1 MNHEY, CDR2 SMNVEV (reference sequence). Trimming took off 6 bases at V and 3 bases at J, with 23 bases between the two ends. The CDR3 has 17 residues. The CDR3 nucleotides read TGTGCCAGCAGCCGAGACGTTAGAGGGGATTGGCACACTGAAGCTTTCTTT. Translating it yields CASSRDVRGDWHTEAFF.

The chain couples TRBV30 to TRBJ2-7; weak D call: TRBD2 (6 bases). The CDR3 runs 17 residues. Trimming cost V 0 bases and J 3 bases, with 21 bases left between them. Germline loops: CDR1 GTSNPN, CDR2 SVGIG (reference sequence). The CDR3 loop is CAWSVLRWRDGDYEQYF. For the CDR3, the DNA is TGTGCCTGGAGTGTACTACGTTGGAGGGACGGAGACTACGAGCAGTACTTC.